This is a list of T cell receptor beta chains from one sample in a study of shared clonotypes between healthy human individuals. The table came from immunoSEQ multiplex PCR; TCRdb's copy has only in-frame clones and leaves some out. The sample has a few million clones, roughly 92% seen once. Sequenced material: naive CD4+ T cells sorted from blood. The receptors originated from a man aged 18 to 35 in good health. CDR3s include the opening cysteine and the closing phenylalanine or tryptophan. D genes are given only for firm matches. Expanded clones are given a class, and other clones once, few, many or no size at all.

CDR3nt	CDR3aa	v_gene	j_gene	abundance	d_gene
TGTGCCAGCAGCCCCTTGGAGGGGGGCAGCGGGGAGCTGTTTTTT	CASSPLEGGSGELFF	TRBV7-2	TRBJ2-2	once	-
TGTGCCAGCAGCGGGATCACAGGGGGGGGTAAAGAGACCCAGTACTTC	CASSGITGGGKETQYF	TRBV28	TRBJ2-5	-	-
TGCGCCAGCAGTGGGACTAGCGGGAGGGTACTTGGTGAGACCCAGTACTTC	CASSGTSGRVLGETQYF	TRBV5-1	TRBJ2-5	-	TRBD2
TGTGCCAGTAGTTTACAGGGTGGAGATGAAAAACTGTTTTTT	CASSLQGGDEKLFF	TRBV19	TRBJ1-4	-	-
TGCAGCGGAGCACAGGGAGGGGAGACCCAGTACTTC	CSGAQGGETQYF	TRBV29-1	TRBJ2-5	once	-
TGTGCCAGCAGCAACCAGGGCGGGGGGGCCAGCGAGCAGTACTTC	CASSNQGGGASEQYF	TRBV7-6	TRBJ2-7	-	TRBD2
TGCGCCAGCAGCCAAACCTCGACAGGGCAAGAGGGCTACACCTTC	CASSQTSTGQEGYTF	TRBV4-1	TRBJ1-2	-	TRBD1
TGTGCCAGCAGCTTAGGGCGGGGTTACACCGGGGAGCTGTTTTTT	CASSLGRGYTGELFF	TRBV7-6	TRBJ2-2	-	-
TGTGCCAGCAGCCAGACCTACGAGCAGTACTTC	CASSQTYEQYF	TRBV6-5	TRBJ2-7	-	-
TGTGCCAGCAGCTTAGATTCGGGGGCGGCTAACGGCTACACCTTC	CASSLDSGAANGYTF	TRBV7-9	TRBJ1-2	-	-
TGTGCCTCCGGGGAGGATTCACCCCTCCACTTT	CASGEDSPLHF	TRBV10-3	TRBJ1-6	-	-
TGTGCCAGCAGCCTCGAGGAGGGGGCGAGGTTTGGCTACACCTTC	CASSLEEGARFGYTF	TRBV9	TRBJ1-2	-	TRBD1
TGCGCCAGCAGCCCTCAAGGTGCAGGGCAGACCTACGAGCAGTACTTC	CASSPQGAGQTYEQYF	TRBV5-1	TRBJ2-7	-	-
TGCGCCAGCAGCTTGGCCGGGTTACAGCAAGAGACCCAGTACTTC	CASSLAGLQQETQYF	TRBV5-1	TRBJ2-5	-	-
TGTGCCAGCAGCTTAGTTTTGGGGCTTGTCACAGATACGCAGTATTTT	CASSLVLGLVTDTQYF	TRBV11-2	TRBJ2-3	-	-
TGTGCCAGCAGCTTGGTAACGGGGGTATACAATGAGCAGTTCTTC	CASSLVTGVYNEQFF	TRBV5-4	TRBJ2-1	-	-
TGTGCCAGCAGCGAGTACTACGAGCAGTACTTC	CASSEYYEQYF	TRBV5-8	TRBJ2-7	-	-
TGTGCCAGCAGCTTAGGTTGGGGGACAGATACGCAGTATTTT	CASSLGWGTDTQYF	TRBV7-2	TRBJ2-3	-	-
TGTGCCAGCAGCGTCAACCCCCAAGAGACCCAGTACTTC	CASSVNPQETQYF	TRBV9	TRBJ2-5	-	-
TGCGCCAGCAGCGTCGGACCGGGGAACACTGAAGCTTTCTTT	CASSVGPGNTEAFF	TRBV5-1	TRBJ1-1	-	-
TGTGCCAGTATGGAGGGCAGCAGAAGGGGGACTAATGAAAAACTGTTTTTT	CASMEGSRRGTNEKLFF	TRBV19	TRBJ1-4	-	-
TGTGCCAGCAGCTCTCTTCGACAGGTAGAGACCGAGCAGTACTTC	CASSSLRQVETEQYF	TRBV5-8	TRBJ2-7	-	-
TGTGCCAGCTCACCAGTCCAGGGAGGCAATCAGCCCCAGCATTTT	CASSPVQGGNQPQHF	TRBV18	TRBJ1-5	-	-
TGTGCCAGCGACCCTGGGGCCAACGTCCTGACTTTC	CASDPGANVLTF	TRBV7-9	TRBJ2-6	-	-
TGTGCCATCAGTGACGGCGGGGGTTCCTACAATGAGCAGTTCTTC	CAISDGGGSYNEQFF	TRBV10-3	TRBJ2-1	few	TRBD2
TGTGCCAGCAGCCAACAGGGATACGAGCAGTACTTC	CASSQQGYEQYF	TRBV13	TRBJ2-7	-	-
TGTGCCAGCTCACCATCCATTCAATCGATTAACTATGGCTACACCTTC	CASSPSIQSINYGYTF	TRBV18	TRBJ1-2	-	-
TGTGCCAGCAGCCTCGGGGGAAGAGGATTAAGCTCCTATAATTCACCCCTCCACTTT	CASSLGGRGLSSYNSPLHF	TRBV7-6	TRBJ1-6	-	-
TGTGCCACCAGCAGAGATTACGAAGACTATGGCTACACCTTC	CATSRDYEDYGYTF	TRBV15	TRBJ1-2	once	-
TGTGCCTGGAGTCGCGGACTAGCGGGTTACAATGAGCAGTTCTTC	CAWSRGLAGYNEQFF	TRBV30	TRBJ2-1	-	TRBD2
TGTGCCAGCAGCTTTAGTCAGATCTACGAGCAGTACTTC	CASSFSQIYEQYF	TRBV11-2	TRBJ2-7	-	-
TGTGCCAGCAGTCCGCGGACTAGCGGGGCATACAATGAGCAGTTCTTC	CASSPRTSGAYNEQFF	TRBV27	TRBJ2-1	-	TRBD2
TGCGCCAGCAGCCCTCGGACTTCTAACTATGGCTACACCTTC	CASSPRTSNYGYTF	TRBV5-1	TRBJ1-2	-	-
TGTGCCAGCAGCCGACTAGCGGCCCTTGGGGAGCAGTACTTC	CASSRLAALGEQYF	TRBV6-5	TRBJ2-5	-	TRBD2
TGTGCCTGGAGTGTTTCAGCCTCCTCTGGAAACACCATATATTTT	CAWSVSASSGNTIYF	TRBV30	TRBJ1-3	-	-
TGTGCCAGCAGTCTACAGGGGGCCTCCTACGAGCAGTACTTC	CASSLQGASYEQYF	TRBV28	TRBJ2-7	-	TRBD1
TGTGCCAGCAGCTTAACCAGGAATGAAAAACTGTTTTTT	CASSLTRNEKLFF	TRBV7-9	TRBJ1-4	-	-
TGTGCCTGTGGGGGGCGGGACTCCTACGAGCAGTACTTC	CACGGRDSYEQYF	TRBV6-5	TRBJ2-7	-	-
TGTGCCAGCACCCACCCCCCCGGGAGACGGGGGAGCCCCTCCTACGAGCAGTACTTC	CASTHPPGRRGSPSYEQYF	TRBV28	TRBJ2-7	-	-
TGCGCCAGCAGCCCCAGGGACAACCTCTACGAGCAGTACTTC	CASSPRDNLYEQYF	TRBV5-1	TRBJ2-7	-	-
TGTGCCAGCAGCTTGGGACGGGAGGTCTACGAGCAGTACTTC	CASSLGREVYEQYF	TRBV13	TRBJ2-7	-	TRBD2
TGTGCCAGCAGCTTTGGACTAGCGGCCTCCTCCCTATACCGAGATACGCAGTATTTT	CASSFGLAASSLYRDTQYF	TRBV11-2	TRBJ2-3	-	TRBD2
TGTGCCAGCAGTGAAGGGGGGCAGGGGGCGGCAGATACGCAGTATTTT	CASSEGGQGAADTQYF	TRBV2	TRBJ2-3	-	TRBD1
TGCGCCAGCAGCTTGGAAGGGTCTGACGGAAACACCATATATTTT	CASSLEGSDGNTIYF	TRBV5-1	TRBJ1-3	-	-
TGCAGCGTTGAGGGACAGGGAGGGGGTGGCTACACCTTC	CSVEGQGGGGYTF	TRBV29-1	TRBJ1-2	-	TRBD1
TGTGCCTGGAGTGTAGTAGGCGAGCAGTTCTTC	CAWSVVGEQFF	TRBV30	TRBJ2-1	-	-
TGCGCCAGCAGCCTGGCACAGGGGGCGGGAGAGACCCAGTACTTC	CASSLAQGAGETQYF	TRBV5-1	TRBJ2-5	-	TRBD1